The rows below give T cell receptor beta chains drawn from one sample of a study of T cells after yellow fever vaccination. TCRdb reanalysed the 5' RACE reads using MiXCR and keeps one entry per CDR3 protein. Of some 350,000 distinct CDR3 sequences listed, approximately 4.2% are singletons. The starting material was PBMCs, obtained 5 days after the yellow fever booster vaccination. The receptor set was obtained from a man younger than 30 who received the YFV17D yellow fever vaccine. CDR3s include the opening cysteine and the closing phenylalanine or tryptophan.

length: 12; V: TRBV6-1; CDR3: CASRDRHYEQYF
length: 15; V: TRBV7-2; CDR3: CASSRLGRLNQPQHF
length: 13; V: TRBV12-3/TRBV12-4; CDR3: CASSLFDDYGYTF
length: 12; V: TRBV6-5; CDR3: CASSPDREKLFF
length: 16; V: TRBV4-2; CDR3: CASSQDGGGRNEKLFF
length: 12; V: TRBV7-2; CDR3: CASSLQQTSEYF
length: 14; V: TRBV23-1; CDR3: CASSGTAITDTQYF
length: 13; V: TRBV12-5; CDR3: CASGLVLTYEQYF
length: 14; V: TRBV12-3/TRBV12-4; CDR3: CASSPRQGTEKLFF
length: 17; V: TRBV4-2; CDR3: CASSQDRHGTTNEKLFF
length: 13; V: TRBV6-1; CDR3: CASSEVRGYEQYF
length: 15; V: TRBV5-1; CDR3: CASSSGQTSYNEQFF
length: 14; V: TRBV25-1; CDR3: CASSALGSQETQYF
length: 14; V: TRBV6-2/TRBV6-3; CDR3: CASSYQGVGTEAFF
length: 13; V: TRBV7-2; CDR3: CASRKEGNTEAFF
length: 15; V: TRBV7-3; CDR3: CASSVLSSSYNEQFF
length: 16; V: TRBV4-1; CDR3: CASSQPGRRSYNEQFF
length: 15; V: TRBV20-1; CDR3: CSARLDRGLDYGYTF
length: 16; V: TRBV4-2; CDR3: CASSQDQGSYNSPLHF
length: 13; V: TRBV19; CDR3: CASSMAPNSPLHF
length: 16; V: TRBV4-3; CDR3: CASSLSIGGRADTQYF
length: 12; V: TRBV20-1; CDR3: CSARDGSGKQYF
length: 10; V: TRBV20-1; CDR3: CSAKRDEQFF
length: 14; V: TRBV12-3/TRBV12-4; CDR3: CASSLGLAGGRMFF
length: 14; V: TRBV5-1; CDR3: CASSGDTGITEAFF
length: 15; V: TRBV5-4; CDR3: CASRTSGGGPDTQYF
length: 15; V: TRBV4-3; CDR3: CASSQEWAGLYGYTF
length: 15; V: TRBV6-6; CDR3: CASSSTSGDQETQYF
length: 17; V: TRBV28; CDR3: CASSPITGLLYQETQYF
length: 14; V: TRBV3-1; CDR3: CASSQAAGGRDQYF
length: 17; V: TRBV5-5; CDR3: CASSLAVSGSHTDTQYF
length: 14; V: TRBV5-1; CDR3: CASSSTGSRETQYF
length: 14; V: TRBV6-5; CDR3: CASMFRSSYNEQFF
length: 14; V: TRBV20-1; CDR3: CSALPGQLNQPQHF
length: 15; V: TRBV5-1; CDR3: CASSWGLAGENEQYF
length: 15; V: TRBV18; CDR3: CASSPLGGRDTEAFF
length: 14; V: TRBV20-1; CDR3: CSASGESGTDTQYF
length: 16; V: TRBV7-8; CDR3: CASSLTLEYPWETQYF
length: 14; V: TRBV10-3; CDR3: CAISESQGNYGYTF
length: 15; V: TRBV5-5; CDR3: CASSLAASGGYEQYF
length: 14; V: TRBV6-2/TRBV6-3; CDR3: CASRGLAGMMTQYF
length: 13; V: TRBV5-1; CDR3: CASSPSPDTGYTF
length: 14; V: TRBV10-3; CDR3: CAIRPDTSGNTIYF
length: 15; V: TRBV7-2; CDR3: CASSLEPESGDGYTF
length: 13; V: TRBV6-2/TRBV6-3; CDR3: CASSYSPPDEQFF
length: 13; V: TRBV29-1; CDR3: CSVVDRSNQPQHF
length: 14; V: TRBV6-2/TRBV6-3; CDR3: CASWDRLSNQPQHF
length: 15; V: TRBV2; CDR3: CASSEIGTPFYEQYF
length: 15; V: TRBV9; CDR3: CASNPGQGVGYGYTF
length: 14; V: TRBV7-2; CDR3: CASSTRQSYTEAFF
length: 15; V: TRBV5-1; CDR3: CASSPGQTSYNEQFF
length: 13; V: TRBV7-2; CDR3: CASNIPGWETQYF
length: 10; V: TRBV20-1; CDR3: CSARYVEAFF